The 5 T cell receptor beta chains below come from one sample, sequenced in a study of resident and recirculating memory T cells in vitiligo. Using immunoSEQ multiplex PCR, the repertoire was profiled, and TCRdb retains in-frame clones only, with some absent. The repertoire holds around 70,000 clones, about 89% seen once, with about 4.9% in the top ten. Sequenced: blood. These receptors originate from a male donor with vitiligo.

The chain combines TRBV27 with TRBJ2-3; TRBD2 might be the D (6 bases). CDR1 MNHEY and CDR2 SMNVEV come from the germline V gene (reference sequence). This CDR3 region has 18 residues. V was pared by 1 base and J by 1 base, with 18 bases between. The CDR3 reads CASSLLRESLRGTDTQYF. CDR3 nucleotides: TGTGCCAGCAGTTTATTACGGGAGAGCCTCCGGGGCACAGATACGCAGTATTTT.

This chain joins TRBV7-3 and TRBJ2-2, with 9 bases identical to TRBD2. Trimming took 2 bases from V and 0 from J; bases not matched to a gene: 1. Germline CDR1 is SGHTA and CDR2 is FQGTGA. The length of the CDR3 is 16 residues. Written as DNA, the CDR3 is TGTGCCAGCAGCTTAGCGGGGGGGGCGAACACCGGGGAGCTGTTTTTT. Amino acids: CASSLAGGANTGELFF.

This clone has a single count. The chain carries TRBV10-3 and TRBJ1-2, with D uncertain. The CDR3 runs to 14 residues. Germline-derived CDR1 and CDR2 are ENHRY and SYGVKD. V was clipped by 0 bases and J by 2 bases, with 7 bases between them. The CDR3 DNA sequence: TGTGCCATCAGTGAGTCCCCCCCGAACTATGGCTACACCTTC. Its translation is CAISESPPNYGYTF.

The V call is TRBV6-6, the J call TRBJ1-4; a possible D gene is TRBD1 (6 bases). Germline lookup yields CDR1 MNHNY and CDR2 SVGAGI (reference sequence). Deletions cut 6 bases from V and 7 bases from J, with 18 bases between. The CDR3 is 15 residues long. CDR3 bases: TGTGCCAGCAGCCCCCTCGCCAGGGGAAGTGAAAAACTGTTTTTT. Its translation is CASSPLARGSEKLFF.

This chain connects TRBV5-4 to TRBJ2-2, with D hard to call. The germline V gene encodes CDR1 SGHNT and CDR2 YYREEE (reference sequence). V shed 3 bases and J shed 1 base, with 7 bases lying between them. CDR3 length equals 14 residues. Here the CDR3 DNA reads TGTGCCAGCAGCTCGGTGAGGAACACCGGGGAGCTGTTTTTT. Translated: CASSSVRNTGELFF.